The clone carrying this T cell receptor beta chain showed up just a few times. Profiling relied on immunoSEQ multiplex PCR, and the TCRdb table lists in-frame clones only, not all of them. The sample has hundreds of thousands of clones; around 87% are singletons. The source of the sample is a study of shared T cell receptors in the human thymus. The same sample was also studied in work on human thymus T cells. That paper states: Related reports documented highly overlapping thymic repertoires among unrelated individuals.

The material sequenced was thymocytes. The TCR originated in a boy under two years old with a congenital heart defect.

This CDR3 is CASSSPWGQGGEQYF. The CDR3 DNA follows: TGTGCCAGCAGCTCACCCTGGGGTCAGGGAGGCGAGCAGTACTTC. The gene calls are TRBV11-2 and TRBJ2-7; D is possibly TRBD2 (6 bases). This CDR3 is built from 15 residues. The V end was cut by 4 bases, the J end by 6 bases, with 19 bases between. The germline V gene encodes CDR1 SGHAT and CDR2 FQNNGV.